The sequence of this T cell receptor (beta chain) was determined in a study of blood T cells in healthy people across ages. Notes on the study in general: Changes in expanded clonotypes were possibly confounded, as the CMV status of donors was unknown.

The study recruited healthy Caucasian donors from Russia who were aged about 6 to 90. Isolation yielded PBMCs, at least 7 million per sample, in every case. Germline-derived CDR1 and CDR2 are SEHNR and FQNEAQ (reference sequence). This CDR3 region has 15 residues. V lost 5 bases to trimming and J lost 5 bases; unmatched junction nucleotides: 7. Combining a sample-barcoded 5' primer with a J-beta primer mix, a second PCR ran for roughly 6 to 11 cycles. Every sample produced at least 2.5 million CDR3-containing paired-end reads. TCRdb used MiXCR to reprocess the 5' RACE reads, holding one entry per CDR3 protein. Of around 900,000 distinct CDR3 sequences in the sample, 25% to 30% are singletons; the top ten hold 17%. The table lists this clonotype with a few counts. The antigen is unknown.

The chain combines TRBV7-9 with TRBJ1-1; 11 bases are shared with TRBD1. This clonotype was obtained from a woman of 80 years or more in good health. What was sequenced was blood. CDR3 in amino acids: CASSSGDRGWTEAFF. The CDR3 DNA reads TGTGCCAGCAGCAGCGGGGACAGGGGGTGGACTGAAGCTTTCTTT.